This record concerns one T cell receptor beta chain sequence. Its target is unknown. 60 Vbeta and 13 Jbeta primers were used in PCR. The table came from immunoSEQ multiplex PCR; TCRdb's copy has only in-frame clones and leaves some out. The sample lists 95,000 to 100,000 clones, roughly three quarters seen once, with about 0.71% in the top ten. This sample was included in a study of cytomegalovirus exposure and HLA in healthy donors. Germline values: CDR1 SGHRS, CDR2 YFSETQ. V shed 4 bases and J shed 3 bases, with 13 bases lying between them. The CDR3 sequence is 14 residues long. Study results and caveats: Several V segments, TRBV6-2 and TRBV6-3 among them, could not be told apart and were dropped. Most of the CMV-associated TCR beta chains (in a later analysis) appeared to be HLA-restricted. Earlier results showed most TCR beta V segments being productive about 87% or about 30% of the time.

The sequence came from a woman aged 55-75 years in good health and CMV-seronegative. Sequenced sample: PBMCs. This chain connects TRBV5-1 to TRBJ1-2, with a tentative D call TRBD1 (5 bases). The CDR3 DNA is TGCGCCAGCAGCCGAGAGGACATGGACTATGGCTACACCTTC. It specifies CASSREDMDYGYTF.